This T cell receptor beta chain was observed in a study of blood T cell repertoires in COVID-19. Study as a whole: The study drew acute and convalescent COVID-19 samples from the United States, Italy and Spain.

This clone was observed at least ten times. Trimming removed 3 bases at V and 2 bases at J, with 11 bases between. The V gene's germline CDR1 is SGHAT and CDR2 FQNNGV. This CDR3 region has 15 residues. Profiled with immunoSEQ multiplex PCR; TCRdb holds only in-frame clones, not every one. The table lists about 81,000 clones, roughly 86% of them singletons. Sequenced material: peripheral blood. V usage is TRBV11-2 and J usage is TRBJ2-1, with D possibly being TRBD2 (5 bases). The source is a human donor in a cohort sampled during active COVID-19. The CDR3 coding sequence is TGTGCCAGCAGCTTCTTTTTTAGCGCCTACAATGAGCAGTTCTTC. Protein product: CASSFFFSAYNEQFF.